Presented here are 16 T cell receptor beta chains from one specimen sequenced in a study of blood T cells in healthy people across ages. The use of a sample-barcoded 5' primer and a J-beta primer mix characterized a second PCR of roughly 7 to 11 cycles. TCRdb re-derived calls from the 5' RACE reads in MiXCR, one entry per CDR3 protein. The sample shows about 760,000 distinct CDR3 sequences, approximately 53% of them seen only once. The sequencing sample was made of blood. These receptors were collected from a man in his forties in good health.

The chain recombines TRBV28 with TRBJ2-3; TRBD1 might be the D (6 bases). The length of the CDR3 is 14 residues. Germline loops: CDR1 MDHEN, CDR2 SYDVKM. Between the trimmed V and J ends, which lost 2 bases and 9 bases, there was a span of 15 bases. The CDR3: CASSLEWPTGTQYF. CDR3 DNA sequence: TGTGCCAGCAGTTTAGAGTGGCCCACAGGGACGCAGTATTTT.

The chain recombines TRBV29-1 with TRBJ2-5; the match to TRBD1 covers 7 bases. The germline CDR1 and CDR2 sequences are SQVTM and ANQGSEA. The CDR3 is made up of 14 amino acids. V lost 7 bases, J lost 7 bases, and 15 bases stayed unmatched. The DNA of the CDR3 is TGCAGCGGCATAGGGGGCTCTTTTGATGGGACCCAGTACTTC. Its translation: CSGIGGSFDGTQYF.

In this sample, this clonotype turned up a few times. The J gene is TRBJ2-1, the V gene TRBV7-2, with D perhaps being TRBD1 or TRBD2 (6 bases each). Between the trimmed V and J ends, which lost 5 bases and 7 bases, there was a span of 15 bases. This CDR3 contains 14 residues. Germline CDR1 SGHTA, CDR2 FQGNSA. The CDR3 is CASSRGHEGNEQFF. CDR3 in DNA: TGTGCCAGCAGCCGGGGGCATGAAGGGAATGAGCAGTTCTTC.

This chain links TRBV29-1 with TRBJ1-2, with a possible D match to TRBD1 (6 bases). The CDR3 contains 13 residues. V lost 0 bases to trimming and J lost 7 bases, with 12 bases between them. The germline V gene has CDR1 SQVTM and CDR2 ANQGSEA. The chain's CDR3 is CSVEDQGIGGYTF. The DNA for the CDR3 is TGCAGCGTTGAAGATCAGGGGATCGGTGGCTACACCTTC.

This clonotype has a handful of counts. The J gene is TRBJ2-3, the V gene TRBV29-1, with a weak D call TRBD2 (7 bases). This CDR3 comprises 14 residues. Trimming removed 4 bases from V and 1 base from J, with 12 bases in between. Germline CDR1 and CDR2: SQVTM and ANQGSEA. The CDR3 DNA reads TGCAGCGTTGGGGGGCTAGCGGGCACAGATACGCAGTATTTT. It encodes CSVGGLAGTDTQYF.

The V and J genes are TRBV12-3 or TRBV12-4 and TRBJ2-6; the match to TRBD1 covers 8 bases. The junction had 9 bases not matched to a gene; V was cut back by 5 bases and J by 0 bases. The CDR3 loop spans 18 amino acids. The CDR3 coding sequence is TGTGCCAGCAGTCGGACAGGGTTGGCGAGCTCTGGGGCCAACGTCCTGACTTTC. It yields the protein CASSRTGLASSGANVLTF.

The chain couples TRBV25-1 to TRBJ2-5, with 8 bases identical to TRBD1. V shed 11 bases and J 4 bases; nucleotides not matched to a gene: 3. The CDR3 is made up of 11 amino acids. Germline lookup yields CDR1 MGHDK and CDR2 SYGVNS. The CDR3 DNA follows: TGTGCCGCCGGACAGGGAGAGACCCAGTACTTC. Translation: CAAGQGETQYF.

The V and J genes are TRBV29-1 and TRBJ2-3; possibly TRBD1 or TRBD2 for D (6 bases each). Germline CDR1 SQVTM, CDR2 ANQGSEA. The CDR3 is 14 amino acids. V lost 5 bases to trimming and J lost 2 bases, with 14 bases between them. The CDR3 spells CSVTGRSSTDTQYF. In DNA form, the CDR3 reads TGCAGCGTTACAGGGAGGTCCTCCACAGATACGCAGTATTTT.

The rearrangement joins TRBV5-1 to TRBJ2-5; D is unresolved. The CDR3 is 16 amino acids. The V gene lost 0 bases and the J gene lost 2 bases, with 14 bases spanning the gap. The germline CDR1 and CDR2 sequences are SGHRS and YFSETQ. The CDR3, as DNA: TGCGCCAGCAGCTTGGCCGTTGCATTGCCACAAGAGACCCAGTACTTC. This gives the protein CASSLAVALPQETQYF.

V is TRBV6-5 and J is TRBJ2-7, with 9 bases identical to TRBD2. The CDR3 extends over 17 amino acids. The trim removed 2 bases at V and 0 bases at J, leaving 8 bases unmatched. Germline loops: CDR1 MNHEY, CDR2 SVGAGI. The CDR3 DNA reads as TGTGCCAGCAGTTACCAAGGCGGGGGGGCGAGCTCCTACGAGCAGTACTTC. It encodes CASSYQGGGASSYEQYF.

This clonotype is a singleton in its sample. V usage is TRBV10-3 and J usage is TRBJ1-1; possible D gene TRBD1, 6 bases. Deletions cut 6 bases from V and 4 bases from J, with 21 bases between. CDR3 size: 16 residues. CDR1 is ENHRY, CDR2 SYGVKD, per germline. The CDR3 loop is CAIRVSGHRAVTEAFF. Here the CDR3 DNA reads TGTGCCATCAGGGTCTCGGGACACCGTGCGGTCACTGAAGCTTTCTTT.

The chain is built from TRBV7-6 and TRBJ1-5; D possibly corresponds to TRBD1 (5 bases). V dropped 0 bases and J dropped 3 bases, with 12 bases sitting between them. The CDR3 runs to 16 residues. The germline V gene has CDR1 SGHVS and CDR2 FNYEAQ. The CDR3 DNA reads TGTGCCAGCAGCTTAGCGTCAGCAGGGACCAATCAGCCCCAGCATTTT. It specifies CASSLASAGTNQPQHF.

The chain is built from TRBV13 and TRBJ2-5; possibly TRBD2 for D (6 bases). The closer fit of TRBJ2-7 to the DNA end suggests the J call may be wrong. There are 18 residues in the CDR3. Germline V gene sequence: CDR1 PRHDT, CDR2 FYEKMQ (reference sequence). DNA for the CDR3: TGTGCCAGCAGCTTAGTGAATAGTGGGCGAACGGGAGTAGTCGAGCAGTACTTC. It codes for CASSLVNSGRTGVVEQYF.

This clonotype was recorded many times. The V gene is TRBV15, the J gene TRBJ2-6; D gene ambiguous. Looked up from germline, CDR1 is LNHNV and CDR2 is YYDKDF (reference sequence). V was cut by 0 bases and J by 0 bases, with 6 bases left in between. The length of the CDR3 is 16 residues. The CDR3 DNA reads TGTGCCACCAGCAGAGATCACTCCTCTGGGGCCAACGTCCTGACTTTC. Translated: CATSRDHSSGANVLTF.

V usage is TRBV5-8 and J usage is TRBJ1-1; no reliable D call. Looked up from germline, CDR1 is SGHTS and CDR2 is YDEGEE. The V end lost 2 bases, the J end lost 9 bases, and 14 bases lay between the germline ends. The CDR3 spans 13 residues. The chain's CDR3 is CASSLSAGGQAFF. CDR3 bases: TGTGCCAGCAGCTTAAGCGCAGGCGGGCAAGCTTTCTTT.

The rearrangement uses TRBV7-2 and TRBJ2-1; tentatively, D is TRBD2 (6 bases). The CDR3 is 13 residues long. Trimming pared 5 bases from V and 10 bases from J, leaving 15 bases between. Germline CDR1 is SGHTA and CDR2 is FQGNSA. CDR3: CASSTRTGGEQFF. CDR3 nucleotides: TGTGCCAGCAGCACGCGGACCGGAGGGGAGCAGTTCTTC.